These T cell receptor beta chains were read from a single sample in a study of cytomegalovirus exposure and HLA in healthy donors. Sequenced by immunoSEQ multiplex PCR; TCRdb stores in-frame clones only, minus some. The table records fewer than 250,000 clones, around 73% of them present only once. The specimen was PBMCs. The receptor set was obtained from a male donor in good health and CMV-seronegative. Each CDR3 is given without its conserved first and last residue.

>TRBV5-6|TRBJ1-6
ASSLGESTGLNSPLH
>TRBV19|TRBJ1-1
ASSIRVAAQLYTEAF
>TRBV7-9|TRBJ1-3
SSSFDRPISGNTIY
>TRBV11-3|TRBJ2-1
ASSLGGANEQF
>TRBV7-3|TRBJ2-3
ASSSGLAGTTDTQY
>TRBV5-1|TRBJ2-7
ASSFTGAAYEQY
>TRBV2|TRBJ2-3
ASRGPVETSGTDTQY
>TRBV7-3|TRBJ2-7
ASSSLAGGIHEQY
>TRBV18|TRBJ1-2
ASSPGTGGYGYT
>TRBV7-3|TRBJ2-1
ASSLKNGNEQF
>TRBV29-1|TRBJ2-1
SAQGQGNEQF
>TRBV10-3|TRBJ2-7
AISDVSGWDEQY
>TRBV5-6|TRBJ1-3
ASSSTRVAGNTIY
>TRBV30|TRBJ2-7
AWSVVLAGYEQY
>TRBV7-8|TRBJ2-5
ASSFRTSGSQETQY
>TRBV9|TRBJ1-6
ASSVRGNSPLH
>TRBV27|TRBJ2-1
ATLLTSGSDEQF
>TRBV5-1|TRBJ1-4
ASSPLSDRAEKLF
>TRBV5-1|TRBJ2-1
ASSVDRGGEQF
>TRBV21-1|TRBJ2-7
ASSKGDRGQAGGAYEQY
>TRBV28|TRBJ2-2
ASKSMSSTGELF
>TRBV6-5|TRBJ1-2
ASSYSGRDYGYT
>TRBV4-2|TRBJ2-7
ASSQEIETRSSYERY
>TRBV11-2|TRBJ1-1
ASSLQGYTEAF
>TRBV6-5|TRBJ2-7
ASSLTSGRAYEQY
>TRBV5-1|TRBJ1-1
ASSLTRDREISF
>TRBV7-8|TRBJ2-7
ASSFGTSTEQY
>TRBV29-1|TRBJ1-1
SVTGQDFSEAF
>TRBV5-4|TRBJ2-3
ASSLGEGRTDTQY
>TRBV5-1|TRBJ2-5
ASSFTPPAALGETQY
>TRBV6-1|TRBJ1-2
ASSEARGIDGYT
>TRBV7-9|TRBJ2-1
ASSLGGRRGSEQF
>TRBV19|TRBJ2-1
ASSHGLELGEQF
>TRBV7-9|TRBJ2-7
ASSLVLPSGTSYEQY
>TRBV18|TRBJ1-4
ASSPRGTANEKLF
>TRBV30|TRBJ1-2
AWSTQGQGATGYT
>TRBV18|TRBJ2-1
ASSPIRDRGGNEQF
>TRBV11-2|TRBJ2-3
ASSLSPSGDPSTDTQY
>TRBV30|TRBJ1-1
AWTMKRNTEAF
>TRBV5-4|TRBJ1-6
ASSLRGLGNSPLH
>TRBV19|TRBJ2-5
ASSTGTGGAETQY
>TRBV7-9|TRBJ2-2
ASSLQGLGTGELF
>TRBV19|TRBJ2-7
ASSRLAGVTPYEQY
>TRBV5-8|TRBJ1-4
ASSLRREKLF
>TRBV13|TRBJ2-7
ASSSSTSGRPAPSYEQY
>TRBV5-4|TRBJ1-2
ASRDRGYYGYT
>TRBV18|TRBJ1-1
ASSRYTSENTEAF
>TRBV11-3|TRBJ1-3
ASSPSSGNTIY
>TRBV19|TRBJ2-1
ASSSQYNEQF
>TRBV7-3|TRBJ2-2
ASSLKGGLRTGELF
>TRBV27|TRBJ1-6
ASSLARLYNSPLH
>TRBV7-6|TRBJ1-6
ASSFAGVNSPLH
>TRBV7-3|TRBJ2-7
ASSNTGQGVGEQY
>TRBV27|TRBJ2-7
ASSLQSQTEQY
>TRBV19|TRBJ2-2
ASSTSDVSGRYNTGELF
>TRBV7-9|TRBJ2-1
ASSLVSEQF
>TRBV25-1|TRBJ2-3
ASSEYRGSGSTDTQY
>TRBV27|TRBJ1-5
ASQGLGNQPQH
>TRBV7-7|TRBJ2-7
ASSLEAGGLDEQY